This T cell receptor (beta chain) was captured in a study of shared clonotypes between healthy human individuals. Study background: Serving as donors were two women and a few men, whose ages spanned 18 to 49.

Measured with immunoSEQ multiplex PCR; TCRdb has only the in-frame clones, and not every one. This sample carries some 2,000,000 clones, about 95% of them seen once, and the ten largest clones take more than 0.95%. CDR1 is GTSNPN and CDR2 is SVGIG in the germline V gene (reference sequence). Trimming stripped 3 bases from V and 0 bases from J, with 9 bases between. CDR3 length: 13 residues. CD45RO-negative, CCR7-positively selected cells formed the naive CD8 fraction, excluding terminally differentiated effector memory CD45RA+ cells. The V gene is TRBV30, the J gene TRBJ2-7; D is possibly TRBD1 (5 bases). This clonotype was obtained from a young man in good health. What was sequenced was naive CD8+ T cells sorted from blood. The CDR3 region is CAWRQASSYEQYF. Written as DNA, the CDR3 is TGTGCCTGGAGACAGGCCAGCTCCTACGAGCAGTACTTC.